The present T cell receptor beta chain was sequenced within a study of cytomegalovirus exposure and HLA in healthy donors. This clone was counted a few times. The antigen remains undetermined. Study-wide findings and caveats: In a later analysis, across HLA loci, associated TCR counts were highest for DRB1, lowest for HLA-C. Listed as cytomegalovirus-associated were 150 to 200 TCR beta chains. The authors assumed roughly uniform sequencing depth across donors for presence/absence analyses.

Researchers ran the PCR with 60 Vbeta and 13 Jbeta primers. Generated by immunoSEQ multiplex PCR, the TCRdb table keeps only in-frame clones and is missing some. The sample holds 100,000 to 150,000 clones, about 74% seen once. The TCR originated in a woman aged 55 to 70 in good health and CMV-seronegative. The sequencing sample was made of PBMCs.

CDR3 DNA sequence: TGCGCCAGCAGCCAAGAGGGACTCCACACCCGGTATGGCTACACCTTC. Residues: CASSQEGLHTRYGYTF. The chain has TRBV4-1 and TRBJ1-2, with D possibly being TRBD1 (5 bases). The CDR3 length is 16 residues. Germline values: CDR1 MGHRA, CDR2 YSYEKL. With 0 bases removed from V and 5 bases from J, the gap between germline ends came to 16 bases.